The entry below describes one T cell receptor beta chain. These data originate in a study of control samples from healthy donors and cancer patients. This CDR3 is built from 15 residues. The V and J ends lost 5 bases and 4 bases, in that order; junction bases with no gene match: 8. Germline loops: CDR1 SNHLY, CDR2 FYNNEI. Here immunoSEQ multiplex PCR was the method, and the copy in TCRdb shows in-frame clones only, minus some. This sample has about 110,000 clones, with about nine tenths found just once. The source of this sequence is a human donor in good health. The donor label of this sample is uncertain. J is TRBJ1-5 and V is TRBV2; 7 nucleotides line up with TRBD1. Sequencing was done on a sample of blood. CDR3 sequence (DNA): TGTGCCAGCAGTTCGAACAGGGGTCGGAATCAGCCCCAGCATTTT. Its translation is CASSSNRGRNQPQHF.